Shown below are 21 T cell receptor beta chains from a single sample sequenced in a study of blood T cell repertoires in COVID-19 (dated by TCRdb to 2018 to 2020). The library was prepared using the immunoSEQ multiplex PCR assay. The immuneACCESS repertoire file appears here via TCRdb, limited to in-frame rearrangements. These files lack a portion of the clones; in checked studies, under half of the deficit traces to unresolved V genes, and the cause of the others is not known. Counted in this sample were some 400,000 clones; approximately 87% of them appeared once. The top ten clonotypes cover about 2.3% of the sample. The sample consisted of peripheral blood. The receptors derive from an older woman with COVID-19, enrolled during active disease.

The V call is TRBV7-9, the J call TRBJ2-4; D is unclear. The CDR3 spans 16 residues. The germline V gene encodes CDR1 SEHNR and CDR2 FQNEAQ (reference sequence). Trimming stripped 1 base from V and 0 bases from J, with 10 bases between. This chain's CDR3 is CASSLGQELAKNIQYF. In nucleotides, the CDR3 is TGTGCCAGCAGCTTAGGCCAGGAACTAGCCAAAAACATTCAGTACTTC. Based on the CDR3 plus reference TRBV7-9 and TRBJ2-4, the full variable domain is DTGVSQNPRHKITKRGQNVTFRCDPISEHNRLYWYRQTLGQGPEFLTYFQNEAQLEKSRLLSDRFSAERPKGSFSTLEIQRTEQGDSAMYLCASSLGQELAKNIQYFGAGTRLSVL.

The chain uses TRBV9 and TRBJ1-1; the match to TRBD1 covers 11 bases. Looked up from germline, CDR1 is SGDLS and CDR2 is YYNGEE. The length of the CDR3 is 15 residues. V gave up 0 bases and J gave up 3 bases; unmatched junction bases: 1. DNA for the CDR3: TGTGCCAGCAGCGTAGGGGGACAGGGGGACACTGAAGCTTTCTTT. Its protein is CASSVGGQGDTEAFF.

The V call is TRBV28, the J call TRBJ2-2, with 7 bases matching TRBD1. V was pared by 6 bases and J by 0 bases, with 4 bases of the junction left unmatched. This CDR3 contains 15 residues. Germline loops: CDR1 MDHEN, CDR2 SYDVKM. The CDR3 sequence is CASSQGGSNTGELFF. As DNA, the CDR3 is TGTGCCAGCAGCCAAGGGGGCTCGAACACCGGGGAGCTGTTTTTT.

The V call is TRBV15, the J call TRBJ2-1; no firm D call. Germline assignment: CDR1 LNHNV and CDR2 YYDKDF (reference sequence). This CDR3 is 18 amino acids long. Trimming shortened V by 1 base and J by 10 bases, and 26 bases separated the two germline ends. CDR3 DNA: TGTGCCACCAGCAGAGGCATCCCTGGGCAGGCCCCGGCATTAGAGCAGTTCTTC. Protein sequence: CATSRGIPGQAPALEQFF.

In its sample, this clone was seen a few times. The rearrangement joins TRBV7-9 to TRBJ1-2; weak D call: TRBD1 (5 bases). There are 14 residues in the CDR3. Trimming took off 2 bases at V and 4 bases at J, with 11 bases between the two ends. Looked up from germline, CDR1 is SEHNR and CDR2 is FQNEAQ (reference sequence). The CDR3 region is CASSLMEGSYGYTF. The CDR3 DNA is TGTGCCAGCAGCTTAATGGAGGGGTCCTATGGCTACACCTTC.

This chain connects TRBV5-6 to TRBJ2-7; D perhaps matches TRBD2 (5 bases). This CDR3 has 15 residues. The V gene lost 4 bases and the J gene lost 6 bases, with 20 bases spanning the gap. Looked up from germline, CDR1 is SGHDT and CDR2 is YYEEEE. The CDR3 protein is CASSQYGRGSVEQYF. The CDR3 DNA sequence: TGTGCCAGCAGCCAATACGGACGAGGGTCCGTCGAGCAGTACTTC.

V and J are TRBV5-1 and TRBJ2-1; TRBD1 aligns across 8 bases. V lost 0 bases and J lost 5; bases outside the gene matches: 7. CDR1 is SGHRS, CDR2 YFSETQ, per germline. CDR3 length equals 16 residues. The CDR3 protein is CASSLDGQGRHNEQFF. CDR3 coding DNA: TGCGCCAGCAGCTTGGACGGACAGGGACGGCACAATGAGCAGTTCTTC. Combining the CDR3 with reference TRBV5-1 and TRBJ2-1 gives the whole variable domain KAGVTQTPRYLIKTRGQQVTLSCSPISGHRSVSWYQQTPGQGLQFLFEYFSETQRNKGNFPGRFSGRQFSNSRSEMNVSTLELGDSALYLCASSLDGQGRHNEQFFGPGTRLTVL.

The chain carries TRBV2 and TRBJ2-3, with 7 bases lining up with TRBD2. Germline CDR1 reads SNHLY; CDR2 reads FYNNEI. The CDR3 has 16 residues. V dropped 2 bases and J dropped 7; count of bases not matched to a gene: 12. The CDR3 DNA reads TGTGCCAGCAGTGAACGGCCGGGGGGAGGAAAGTATACGCAGTATTTT. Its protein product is CASSERPGGGKYTQYF.

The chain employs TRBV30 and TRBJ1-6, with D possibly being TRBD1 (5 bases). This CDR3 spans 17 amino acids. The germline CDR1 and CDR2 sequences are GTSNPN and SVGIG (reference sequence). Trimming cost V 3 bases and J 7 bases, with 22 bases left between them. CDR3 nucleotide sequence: TGTGCCTGGAGGGCGGGACTCCTAGGACAAGGGAATTCACCCCTCCACTTT. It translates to CAWRAGLLGQGNSPLHF.

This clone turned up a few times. The CDR3 loop is CASRVAGPEAFF. As DNA, the CDR3 is TGTGCCAGCAGGGTAGCGGGGCCTGAAGCTTTCTTT. The chain joins TRBV2 to TRBJ1-1; weak D call: TRBD1 (5 bases). The V gene lost 6 bases and the J gene lost 6 bases, with 11 bases spanning the gap. Germline CDR1 and CDR2: SNHLY and FYNNEI. The CDR3 covers 12 residues.

This CDR3 reads CASSRRDRDATTEAFF. Written as DNA, the CDR3 is TGCGCCAGCAGCAGGAGGGACAGGGATGCAACCACTGAAGCTTTCTTT. This rearrangement joins TRBV5-1 to TRBJ1-1; 9 bases line up with TRBD1. The CDR3 consists of 16 residues. Germline CDR1 reads SGHRS; CDR2 reads YFSETQ. After removal of 4 bases from V and 4 bases from J, the junction contained 11 bases not matched to a gene.

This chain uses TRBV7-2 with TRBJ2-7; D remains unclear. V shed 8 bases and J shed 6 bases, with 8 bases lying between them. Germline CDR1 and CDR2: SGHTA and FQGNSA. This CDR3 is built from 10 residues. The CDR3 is CASGLVEQYF. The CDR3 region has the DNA TGTGCCAGCGGCCTCGTCGAGCAGTACTTC. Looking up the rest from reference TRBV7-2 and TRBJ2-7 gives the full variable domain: GAGVSQSPSNKVTEKGKDVELRCDPISGHTALYWYRQSLGQGLEFLIYFQGNSAPDKSGLPSDRFSAERTGGSVSTLTIQRTQQEDSAVYLCASGLVEQYFGPGTRLTVT.

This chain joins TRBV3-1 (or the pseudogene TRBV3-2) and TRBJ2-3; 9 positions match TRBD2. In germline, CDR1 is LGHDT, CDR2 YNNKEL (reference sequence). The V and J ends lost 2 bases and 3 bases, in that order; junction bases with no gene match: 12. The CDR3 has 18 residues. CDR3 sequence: CASSQPNLAGFSTDTQYF. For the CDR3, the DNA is TGTGCCAGCAGCCAACCTAACCTAGCGGGGTTCTCGACAGATACGCAGTATTTT.

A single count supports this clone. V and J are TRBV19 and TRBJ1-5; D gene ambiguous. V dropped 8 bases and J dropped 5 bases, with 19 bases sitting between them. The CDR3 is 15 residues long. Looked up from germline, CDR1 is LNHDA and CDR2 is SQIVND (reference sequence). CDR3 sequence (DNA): TGTGCCAGTCGAGGGCGTCAGGCGAATTATCAGCCCCAGCATTTT. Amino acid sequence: CASRGRQANYQPQHF.

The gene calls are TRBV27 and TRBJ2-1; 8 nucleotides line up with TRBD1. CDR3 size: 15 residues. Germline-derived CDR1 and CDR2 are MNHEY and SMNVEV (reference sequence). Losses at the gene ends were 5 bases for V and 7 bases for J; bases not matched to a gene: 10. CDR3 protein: CASSPTRTGWNEQFF. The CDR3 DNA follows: TGTGCCAGCAGTCCCACCAGGACAGGGTGGAATGAGCAGTTCTTC.

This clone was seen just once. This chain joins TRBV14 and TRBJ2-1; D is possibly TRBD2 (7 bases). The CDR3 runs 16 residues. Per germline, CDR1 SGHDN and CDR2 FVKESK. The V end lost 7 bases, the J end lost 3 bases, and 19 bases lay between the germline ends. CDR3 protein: CASTTQRGGLYNEQFF. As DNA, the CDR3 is TGTGCCAGCACCACCCAAAGGGGGGGCCTCTACAATGAGCAGTTCTTC.

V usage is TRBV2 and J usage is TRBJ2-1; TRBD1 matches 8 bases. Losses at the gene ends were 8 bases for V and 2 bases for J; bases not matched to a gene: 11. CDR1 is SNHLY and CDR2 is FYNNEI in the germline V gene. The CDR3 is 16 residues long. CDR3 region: CASDTRGQHAYNEQFF. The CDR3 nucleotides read TGTGCCAGCGATACCAGGGGGCAGCATGCCTACAATGAGCAGTTCTTC.

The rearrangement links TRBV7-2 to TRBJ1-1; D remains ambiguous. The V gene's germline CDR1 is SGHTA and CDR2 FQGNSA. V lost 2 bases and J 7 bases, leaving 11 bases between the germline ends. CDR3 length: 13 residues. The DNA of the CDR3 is TGTGCCAGCAGCTTATCTACTGTTTTTGAAGCTTTCTTT. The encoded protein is CASSLSTVFEAFF.

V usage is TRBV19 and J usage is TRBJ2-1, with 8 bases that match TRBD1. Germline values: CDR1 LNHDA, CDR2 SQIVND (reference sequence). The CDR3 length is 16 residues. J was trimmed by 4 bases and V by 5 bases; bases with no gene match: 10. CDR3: CASSGRQGIGYNEQFF. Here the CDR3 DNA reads TGTGCCAGTAGTGGCAGACAGGGGATAGGGTACAATGAGCAGTTCTTC. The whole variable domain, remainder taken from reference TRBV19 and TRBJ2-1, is DGGITQSPKYLFRKEGQNVTLSCEQNLNHDAMYWYRQDPGQGLRLIYYSQIVNDFQKGDIAEGYSVSREKKESFPLTVTSAQKNPTAFYLCASSGRQGIGYNEQFFGPGTRLTVL.

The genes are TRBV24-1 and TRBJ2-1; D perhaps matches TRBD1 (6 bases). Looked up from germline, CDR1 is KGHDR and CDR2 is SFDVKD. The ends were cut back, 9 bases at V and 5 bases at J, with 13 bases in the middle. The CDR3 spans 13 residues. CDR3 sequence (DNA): TGTGCCACCCGGGACAATTCCCACAATGAGCAGTTCTTC. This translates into CATRDNSHNEQFF.

The CDR3: CASRRSSGTGMQPQHF. Written as DNA, the CDR3 is TGTGCCAGCAGGAGATCCTCTGGGACAGGTATGCAGCCCCAGCATTTT. V usage is TRBV28 and J usage is TRBJ1-5; TRBD1 aligns across 8 bases. Germline values: CDR1 MDHEN, CDR2 SYDVKM. Losses at the gene ends were 6 bases for V and 7 bases for J; bases not matched to a gene: 14. The CDR3 spans 16 residues.